Sequencing of this TCR beta chain was carried out in a study of T cell responses to AZD1222 COVID-19 vaccine (dated by TCRdb to about 2021). Regarding the complete study: TCR sequencing was performed for about 240 trial participants, of whom 200 to 210 were given two doses of AZD1222 and some 26 were given two doses of MenACWY control vaccine. Trial participants were enrolled by age into subgroups of 18-55, 56-69 and 70-plus years, and around 140, 26 and 57 TCR-sequenced participants, respectively, were included in these subgroups. Broad study findings and their caveats: Because no day 14 peak-response samples were available, the repertoires could be characterized only after the peak T cell response. Nearly half of unique spike-specific TCRs reportedly recognized epitopes outside regions mutated in the B.1.351 and B.1.1.7 variants. Most participants were white British and females outnumbered males, and the authors suggested that clonal diversity may have been underestimated. In the small 56-69-year group, the increase in depth fell short of significance, most likely because of low power. Conclusions about previously exposed vaccinees are limited because only a handful of AZD1222 recipients were SARS-CoV-2 seropositive at baseline. A significant rise in spike-specific TCR breadth and depth was observed after two AZD1222 doses relative to day 0 and relative to MenACWY recipients. The whole spike protein was spanned by vaccine-associated CD4 TCRs, and dominant responses were seen in regions 160-218 and 743-854.

The time point label, as the study defines it: about 28 days (+/-7) after the second vaccine dose. AZD1222 recipients given second doses at about 4 weeks or at about 12 weeks were pooled, since spike-specific TCR depth and breadth were not found to differ between the two schedules. Vaccinee samples were obtained from the UK trials COV001 and COV002, which included a single-blind randomized controlled phase 2/3 trial of AZD1222 (ChAdOx1 nCoV-19) in healthy adults. For TCRbeta chain sequencing, PBMC samples were collected from trial participants at day 0 and at day 28 after the second dose. About this clone itself: It has no known antigen specificity. No base qualities exist here, and no much larger clone lies one base off it.

The CDR3 regions of human TCRbeta chains were analyzed by immunosequencing. In the original analysis: Repertoire TCRs were checked for matches against a reference library of SARS-CoV-2-specific TCRs that had been generated using the MIRA antigen-specificity platform. Breadth meant the fraction of unique TCRs that were SARS-CoV-2-associated, whereas depth meant the fraction of total T cells that were SARS-CoV-2-associated. Using the MIRA data, each spike-specific TCR was mapped to the spike region that the TCR reacts to and placed in a CD4 or CD8 class. Log10-transformed breadth and depth values were compared by one-way ANOVA with Sidak's multiple comparisons tests. The immuneACCESS repertoire file appears here via TCRdb, limited to in-frame rearrangements. These files lack a portion of the clones; in checked studies, under half of the deficit traces to unresolved V genes, and the cause of the others is not known. The D gene and trimming were derived from the DNA, and the V and J assignments and clone size from that table. The table for this sample lists about 100,000 clones; approximately 90% of them were counted only once. In total, the top ten clones hold 7.5% to 9.5% of the sample.

This receptor was identified in an adult who received the AZD1222 COVID-19 vaccine. Source: peripheral blood, taken 28 days after the second AZD1222 dose.

The DNA sequence is as follows: TGTGCCAGCAGTCGGACAGGGGGCTCACCCCTCCACTTT. This encodes CASSRTGGSPLHF. Recombination linked TRBV12-3 or TRBV12-4 to TRBJ1-6, and TRBD1 matches 11 of the central bases. The CDR3 measures 13 amino acids from cysteine to phenylalanine. Only the CDR3 DNA is retained, 39 bases long and in frame from the first base. Trimming removed 5 bases from V and 10 bases from J; the gene matches leave 1 base unexplained.